This TCR beta chain emerged from a study of T cells in women clearing cervical HPV infection. Study-level results: T-cell numbers per sample were unknown and may explain richness differences. Controls had more TRBV6-7 (0.16%) than cases (roughly 0.11%).

Produced via immunoSEQ multiplex PCR; TCRdb's table is partial and in-frame only. Across 45,000 to 55,000 clones, the top ten clones capture about 1.6% of the sample. Losses at the gene ends were 7 bases for V and 1 base for J; bases not matched to a gene: 3. Looked up from germline, CDR1 is LNHDA and CDR2 is SQIVND (reference sequence). The CDR3 sequence is 14 residues long. As regards this clone: Its antigen is still unknown. The CDR3 end falls 3 residues outside the read, so it is completed with the germline J gene.

The sequencing input was blood buffy coat. The clonotype comes from a woman between 18 and 70 years old with a cervical HPV16 infection that either progressed to CIN3+ or cleared (not recorded which). This chain connects TRBV19 to TRBJ2-2; 7 nucleotides line up with TRBD2. Partial CDR3 DNA: TGTGCCAGTAAGCTAGCGGAGAACACCGGGGAG. Its translation: CASKLAENTGE. The whole CDR3 sequence is CASKLAENTGELFF.